One and the same sample provided the 28 T cell receptor beta chains below, sequenced in a study of blood T cell repertoires in COVID-19. Profiled with immunoSEQ multiplex PCR; TCRdb holds only in-frame clones, not every one. The sample consists of under 200,000 clones, roughly nine tenths of them appearing once. Sequenced material: peripheral blood. The receptors here all came from a woman in her seventies with acute or convalescent COVID-19.

The chain employs TRBV3-1 (or the pseudogene TRBV3-2) and TRBJ1-1, with D unresolved. This CDR3 has 13 residues. V was shortened by 8 bases and J by 6 bases, with 16 bases between the two germline ends. The germline V gene has CDR1 LGHDT and CDR2 YNNKEL (reference sequence). The CDR3 DNA reads as TGTGCCAGCCAAGTGGGCAGGTCGGCTGAAGCTTTCTTT. Amino acid sequence: CASQVGRSAEAFF.

This chain links TRBV7-9 with TRBJ1-2, with D unclear. Germline CDR1 and CDR2: SEHNR and FQNEAQ (reference sequence). CDR3 length: 13 residues. V was pared by 4 bases and J by 4 bases, with 10 bases between. CDR3 amino acids: CASSSSTIYGYTF. The CDR3 DNA follows: TGTGCCAGCAGCTCTTCTACCATCTATGGCTACACCTTC.

The chain joins TRBV27 to TRBJ2-1, with 13 bases fitting TRBD2. Trimming took 6 bases from V and 4 from J; bases not matched to a gene: 6. From germline, CDR1 is MNHEY and CDR2 SMNVEV (reference sequence). The CDR3 contains 16 residues. The CDR3 is CASSRRLAGGYNEQFF. The CDR3 bases are TGTGCCAGCAGCCGAAGACTAGCGGGGGGTTACAATGAGCAGTTCTTC.

J is TRBJ1-5 and V is TRBV5-1; D uncertain. The V and J ends lost 3 bases and 6 bases respectively, with 4 bases between them. CDR3 length: 11 residues. The germline V gene has CDR1 SGHRS and CDR2 YFSETQ. CDR3 sequence reads: CASSSSQPQHF. As DNA, the CDR3 is TGCGCCAGCAGCTCGTCTCAGCCCCAGCATTTT.

The chain combines TRBV9 with TRBJ2-5; 14 nucleotides align to TRBD2. CDR3 length: 16 amino acids. Losses at the gene ends were 4 bases for V and 4 bases for J; bases not matched to a gene: 6. Germline lookup yields CDR1 SGDLS and CDR2 YYNGEE. DNA for the CDR3: TGTGCCAGCAGCCCACTGGGGACTAGCGGGAGAGAGACCCAGTACTTC. Its translation is CASSPLGTSGRETQYF.

Worth noting for this clone: In the same sample, other DNA sequences code for this CDR3. The chain joins TRBV27 to TRBJ1-4; D is possibly TRBD1 (5 bases). Between the trimmed V and J ends, which lost 2 bases and 6 bases, there was a span of 7 bases. The CDR3 sequence is 13 residues long. Germline lookup yields CDR1 MNHEY and CDR2 SMNVEV (reference sequence). The CDR3 sequence: CASSLQGDEKLFF. CDR3 nucleotide sequence: TGTGCCAGCAGTTTACAGGGCGATGAAAAACTGTTTTTT. Drawing the rest from reference TRBV27 and TRBJ1-4, the complete variable domain is EAQVTQNPRYLITVTGKKLTVTCSQNMNHEYMSWYRQDPGLGLRQIYYSMNVEVTDKGDVPEGYKVSRKEKRNFPLILESPSPNQTSLYFCASSLQGDEKLFFGSGTQLSVL.

This chain links TRBV28 with TRBJ2-2, with D perhaps matching TRBD1 (5 bases). This CDR3 is 17 amino acids long. V lost 3 bases to trimming and J lost 3 bases, with 17 bases between them. Germline V gene data show CDR1 as MDHEN and CDR2 as SYDVKM. The DNA of the CDR3 is TGTGCCAGCAGTTTTTCAGGGTGGACGTCGGACACCGGGGAGCTGTTTTTT. Translating it yields CASSFSGWTSDTGELFF.

The gene calls are TRBV12-5 and TRBJ2-7; 7 nucleotides align to TRBD1. V lost 0 bases to trimming and J lost 0 bases; unmatched junction nucleotides: 11. The germline CDR1 and CDR2 sequences are LGHNT and FRNRAP. The CDR3 runs 18 residues. DNA for the CDR3: TGTGCTAGTGGTTTGGTACCTTTCGTCAGGGGGAGCTCCTACGAGCAGTACTTC. Its protein is CASGLVPFVRGSSYEQYF.

This chain connects TRBV7-2 to TRBJ2-3; 7 bases are a match to TRBD2. Germline assignment: CDR1 SGHTA and CDR2 FQGNSA. The ends lost 6 bases at V and 2 bases at J; junction bases unmatched: 11. The CDR3 consists of 16 residues. This chain's CDR3 is CASRQTSASYTDTQYF. For the CDR3, the DNA is TGTGCCAGCAGACAAACTAGCGCATCTTACACAGATACGCAGTATTTT.

The genes are TRBV6-5 and TRBJ1-1; 7 bases are shared with TRBD1. V shed 5 bases, J shed 2 bases, and the junction held 5 bases outside the gene matches. CDR1 MNHEY and CDR2 SVGAGI come from the germline V gene. This CDR3 contains 14 residues. Here the CDR3 reads CASSPGTANTEAFF. In DNA, the CDR3 is TGTGCCAGCAGTCCTGGGACAGCTAACACTGAAGCTTTCTTT.

The chain uses TRBV5-1 and TRBJ1-1, with D possibly being TRBD1 (5 bases). The ends were cut back, 0 bases at V and 2 bases at J, with 11 bases in the middle. There are 15 residues in the CDR3. Germline V lookup: CDR1 SGHRS, CDR2 YFSETQ. CDR3 sequence reads: CASSLVAGRNTEAFF. In nucleotides, the CDR3 is TGCGCCAGCAGCTTGGTTGCAGGGCGAAACACTGAAGCTTTCTTT.

This clone was seen once. This chain joins TRBV19 and TRBJ2-6; TRBD1 might be the D (6 bases). There are 16 residues in the CDR3. The V gene lost 5 bases and the J gene lost 0 bases, with 11 bases spanning the gap. CDR1 is LNHDA and CDR2 is SQIVND in the germline V gene (reference sequence). The CDR3 loop reads CASSDRTRSGANVLTF. The CDR3 coding sequence is TGTGCCAGTAGTGACAGGACCCGCTCTGGGGCCAACGTCCTGACTTTC.

This clone has only a few counts. J is TRBJ2-7 and V is TRBV5-1; D may be TRBD2 (6 bases). V was pared by 3 bases and J by 1 base, with 14 bases between. This CDR3 has 15 amino acids. Looked up from germline, CDR1 is SGHRS and CDR2 is YFSETQ. The CDR3 DNA is TGCGCCAGCAGCTCGGGACTGTCTGAGTCCTACGAGCAGTACTTC. Residues: CASSSGLSESYEQYF.

V gene TRBV5-1 combines with J gene TRBJ1-4, with a tentative D call TRBD1 (5 bases). Germline-derived CDR1 and CDR2 are SGHRS and YFSETQ. The germline V and J ends were trimmed by 0 bases and 7 bases, with 10 bases remaining between them. CDR3 length: 14 residues. For the CDR3, the DNA is TGCGCCAGCAGCTTGGTGGGGGGAGGTGAAAAACTGTTTTTT. Translating it yields CASSLVGGGEKLFF. Full variable domain (outside the CDR3, taken from reference TRBV5-1 and TRBJ1-4): KAGVTQTPRYLIKTRGQQVTLSCSPISGHRSVSWYQQTPGQGLQFLFEYFSETQRNKGNFPGRFSGRQFSNSRSEMNVSTLELGDSALYLCASSLVGGGEKLFFGSGTQLSVL.

Details on this clone: The same CDR3 can be traced to other DNA sequences in this sample. The CDR3 sequence is CASSLRGYEQYF. CDR3 coding DNA: TGTGCCAGCAGCTTGCGGGGGTACGAGCAGTACTTC. This chain links TRBV5-4 with TRBJ2-7; a weak D match, TRBD2 (6 bases). Trimming removed 1 base from V and 4 bases from J, with 6 bases in between. There are 12 residues in the CDR3. Looked up from germline, CDR1 is SGHNT and CDR2 is YYREEE (reference sequence).

The rearrangement joins TRBV19 to TRBJ2-1, with 7 bases fitting TRBD2. V lost 4 bases, J lost 2 bases, and 11 bases stayed unmatched. CDR3 size: 17 residues. CDR1 and CDR2 from the germline V gene are LNHDA and SQIVND (reference sequence). DNA of the CDR3: TGTGCCAGTAGTAGAGGGGTTCTAGCGGAAACCTACAATGAGCAGTTCTTC. Translation gives CASSRGVLAETYNEQFF.

This rearrangement joins TRBV7-2 to TRBJ2-3; 9 bases line up with TRBD2. Germline V gene data show CDR1 as SGHTA and CDR2 as FQGNSA. Unmatched junction bases numbered 8, after V lost 5 bases and J lost 5 bases. This CDR3 is 15 amino acids long. The CDR3 DNA reads TGTGCCAGCAGCACCTTCGGGCGGGGGGGAGATACGCAGTATTTT. Translated, it gives CASSTFGRGGDTQYF.

This clone showed up just once. The gene calls are TRBV21-1 and TRBJ1-4; no DNA check was done on the table's D call, TRBD1. TRBV21-1 is a known pseudogene. The CDR3 is made up of 17 amino acids. In DNA form, the CDR3 reads TGTGCCAGCAGCCCAAGGGGTTACAGGGGGCGCAATGAAAAACTGTTTTTT. As protein: CASSPRGYRGRNEKLFF.

The gene calls are TRBV11-3 and TRBJ2-1, with D uncertain. Per germline, CDR1 SGHNT and CDR2 YENEEA. The CDR3 is 13 residues long. The germline V and J ends were trimmed by 2 bases and 9 bases, with 11 bases remaining between them. Here the CDR3 DNA reads TGTGCCAGCAGCTTACTCTTCCGCGGTGAGCAGTTCTTC. Residues: CASSLLFRGEQFF.

J is TRBJ2-5 and V is TRBV19; 9 bases fit TRBD1. Germline V gives CDR1 LNHDA, CDR2 SQIVND (reference sequence). The CDR3 has 15 residues. The V gene end was trimmed by 6 bases and the J gene end by 5 bases; junction bases not matched to a gene: 10. CDR3 region: CASRGGQGVGETQYF. Written as DNA, the CDR3 is TGTGCCAGTAGGGGGGGACAGGGAGTAGGGGAGACCCAGTACTTC.

V gene TRBV12-5 combines with J gene TRBJ2-2, with D uncertain. The CDR3 contains 15 residues. V lost 1 base and J lost 5, with 11 bases in between. CDR1 and CDR2 (germline): LGHNT, FRNRAP. CDR3 amino acids: CASGLGAGRTGELFF. The CDR3 DNA follows: TGTGCTAGTGGTTTGGGGGCAGGTCGGACCGGGGAGCTGTTTTTT.

CDR3 loop: CASSQRRVGESYNSPLHF. In DNA, the CDR3 is TGTGCCAGCAGCCAGAGGAGGGTGGGTGAGTCCTATAATTCACCCCTCCACTTT. The chain employs TRBV4-2 and TRBJ1-6; D unclear. The germline V gene has CDR1 LGHNA and CDR2 YNFKEQ. Between the trimmed V and J ends, which lost 3 bases and 1 base, there was a span of 16 bases. The CDR3 contains 18 residues.

A remark on this clone: Other nucleotide sequences from this sample produce the same CDR3. The V and J genes are TRBV12-5 and TRBJ2-3; TRBD1 might be the D (5 bases). This CDR3 has 14 residues. Trimming took 4 bases from V and 2 from J, leaving 10 bases between them. Germline CDR1 reads LGHNT; CDR2 reads FRNRAP. CDR3 protein: CASGSGQVTDTQYF. The CDR3 DNA sequence: TGTGCTAGTGGTTCAGGGCAGGTCACAGATACGCAGTATTTT.

The CDR3 DNA sequence: TGTGCCAGCAGCTACCAGCGGGGGGGCGGCGATGAGCAGTTCTTC. Its translation: CASSYQRGGGDEQFF. V and J are TRBV11-2 and TRBJ2-1, with 10 bases lining up with TRBD2. The ends lost 4 bases at V and 8 bases at J; junction bases unmatched: 8. Germline V gene lookup returns CDR1 SGHAT and CDR2 FQNNGV. The CDR3 is made up of 15 amino acids.

This sequence joins TRBV11-2 and TRBJ2-2; a weak D match, TRBD2 (6 bases). The CDR3 runs 14 residues. From germline, CDR1 is SGHAT and CDR2 FQNNGV. V lost 2 bases to trimming and J lost 6 bases, with 10 bases between them. The CDR3 coding sequence is TGTGCCAGCAGCTTATATAGGGAGGCCGGGGAGCTGTTTTTT. This codes for CASSLYREAGELFF.

This chain joins TRBV3-1 (or the pseudogene TRBV3-2) and TRBJ2-2, with a possible D match to TRBD2 (6 bases). The V gene lost 1 base and the J gene lost 4 bases, with 7 bases spanning the gap. Germline assignment: CDR1 LGHDT and CDR2 YNNKEL (reference sequence). The CDR3 is 14 residues long. CDR3 bases: TGTGCCAGCAGCCAAGTACTAGCCACCGGGGAGCTGTTTTTT. Protein: CASSQVLATGELFF.

The chain employs TRBV5-4 and TRBJ2-3, with D possibly TRBD2 on 6 matching bases. In germline, CDR1 is SGHNT, CDR2 YYREEE (reference sequence). CDR3 length equals 16 residues. Trimming removed 0 bases at V and 2 bases at J, with 13 bases between. The CDR3 loop reads CASSLAGAGITDTQYF. In nucleotides, the CDR3 is TGTGCCAGCAGCTTGGCCGGGGCGGGAATCACAGATACGCAGTATTTT.

The chain uses TRBV2 and TRBJ2-3, with TRBD2 matching over 9 bases. Germline CDR1 SNHLY, CDR2 FYNNEI. The CDR3 covers 16 residues. The V gene end was trimmed by 4 bases and the J gene end by 2 bases; junction bases not matched to a gene: 7. The CDR3 protein is CASSVRASGDTDTQYF. The DNA for the CDR3 is TGTGCCAGCAGTGTCCGGGCTAGCGGGGACACAGATACGCAGTATTTT.